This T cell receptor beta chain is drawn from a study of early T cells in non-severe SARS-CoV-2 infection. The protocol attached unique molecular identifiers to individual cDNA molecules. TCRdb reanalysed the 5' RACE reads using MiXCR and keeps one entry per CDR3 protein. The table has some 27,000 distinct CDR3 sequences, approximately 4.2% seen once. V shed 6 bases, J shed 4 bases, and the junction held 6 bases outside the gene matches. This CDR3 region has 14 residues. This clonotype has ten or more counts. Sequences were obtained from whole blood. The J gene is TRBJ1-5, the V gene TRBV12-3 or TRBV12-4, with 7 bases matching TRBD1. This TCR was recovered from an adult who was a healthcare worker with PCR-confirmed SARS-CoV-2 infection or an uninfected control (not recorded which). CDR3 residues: CASSRGTANQPQHF. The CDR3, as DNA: TGTGCCAGCAGCCGCGGGACAGCTAATCAGCCCCAGCATTTT.